These 19 T cell receptor beta chains originate from one sample sequenced in a study of Ad26.COV2.S vaccination and SARS-CoV-2 variants. Assay used: immunoSEQ multiplex PCR; TCRdb lists only in-frame clones, some missing. The sample carries hundreds of thousands of clones, around 90% recorded once. The treatment: some 20 received Ad26.COV2.S at low or high dose, single or two shots; roughly five received placebo; per-sample allocation not given. Vaccine and placebo recipients were sampled on day 63 after the first injection. The source material was peripheral blood, sampled in a trial of Ad26.COV2.S vaccine versus placebo. The receptors shown here come from a person between 18 and 65 years old who received the Ad26.COV2.S COVID-19 vaccine or a placebo.

The sample holds a few counts of this clone. This chain links TRBV19 with TRBJ1-3, with D perhaps matching TRBD1 (6 bases). The V end lost 1 base, the J end lost 14 bases, and 21 bases lay between the germline ends. This CDR3 spans 15 amino acids. Germline V gene sequence: CDR1 LNHDA, CDR2 SQIVND (reference sequence). This chain's CDR3 is CASSIAPGVARTLYF. CDR3 DNA sequence: TGTGCCAGTAGTATAGCTCCAGGGGTCGCACGGACCCTATATTTT.

V gene TRBV19 combines with J gene TRBJ2-2; D gene ambiguous. CDR3 size: 14 residues. Germline loops: CDR1 LNHDA, CDR2 SQIVND (reference sequence). Trimming took 10 bases from V and 0 from J, leaving 12 bases between them. The CDR3 DNA reads TGTGCCACCCGCCGAACCGCGAACACCGGGGAGCTGTTTTTT. Translated: CATRRTANTGELFF.

The chain carries TRBV3-1 (or the pseudogene TRBV3-2) and TRBJ1-6; D might be TRBD1 (5 bases). Germline-derived CDR1 and CDR2 are LGHDT and YNNKEL (reference sequence). This CDR3 comprises 15 residues. The V and J ends lost 0 bases and 6 bases respectively, with 9 bases between them. The CDR3 DNA follows: TGTGCCAGCAGCCAAGAATCGGGGACTAATTCACCCCTCCACTTT. Amino acids: CASSQESGTNSPLHF.

The chain employs TRBV7-8 and TRBJ1-1, with D hard to call. This CDR3 spans 14 amino acids. Trimming shortened V by 1 base and J by 2 bases, and 8 bases separated the two germline ends. Germline CDR1 and CDR2: SGHVS and FQNEAQ. The CDR3 bases are TGTGCCAGCAGCTTAGTCTTGGCTAACACTGAAGCTTTCTTT. It translates to CASSLVLANTEAFF. Supplemented by reference TRBV7-8 and TRBJ1-1, the full variable domain reads GAGVSQSPRYKVAKRGQDVALRCDPISGHVSLFWYQQALGQGPEFLTYFQNEAQLDKSGLPSDRFFAERPEGSVSTLKIQRTQQEDSAVYLCASSLVLANTEAFFGQGTRLTVV.

This clone was picked up one time. The chain joins TRBV5-6 to TRBJ1-2; weak D call: TRBD1 (5 bases). CDR1 SGHDT and CDR2 YYEEEE come from the germline V gene. The CDR3 length is 16 residues. Trimming cost V 5 bases and J 4 bases, with 21 bases left between them. The CDR3 spells CASRQLPGRAGYGYTF. DNA of the CDR3: TGTGCCAGCAGACAACTCCCGGGCAGGGCTGGCTATGGCTACACCTTC.

The chain uses TRBV7-2 and TRBJ1-5; D remains unclear. Germline V CDR1 and CDR2: SGHTA, FQGNSA. V was shortened by 3 bases and J by 3 bases, with 3 bases between the two germline ends. This CDR3 contains 12 residues. CDR3 protein: CASSFTNQPQHF. The CDR3 coding sequence is TGTGCCAGCAGCTTTACCAATCAGCCCCAGCATTTT. Based on the CDR3 plus reference TRBV7-2 and TRBJ1-5, the full variable domain is GAGVSQSPSNKVTEKGKDVELRCDPISGHTALYWYRQSLGQGLEFLIYFQGNSAPDKSGLPSDRFSAERTGGSVSTLTIQRTQQEDSAVYLCASSFTNQPQHFGDGTRLSIL.

This chain joins TRBV2 and TRBJ1-2; perhaps TRBD1 as D (5 bases). Trimming took off 5 bases at V and 6 bases at J, with 10 bases between the two ends. The germline gives CDR1 SNHLY, CDR2 FYNNEI. The CDR3 sequence is 12 residues long. The CDR3 loop is CASSPGTHGYTF. CDR3 nucleotides: TGTGCCAGCAGTCCCGGGACCCATGGCTACACCTTC.

V gene TRBV19 combines with J gene TRBJ1-1; TRBD1 aligns across 9 bases. CDR1 and CDR2 (germline): LNHDA, SQIVND (reference sequence). CDR3 length: 16 amino acids. V was pared by 3 bases and J by 6 bases, with 11 bases of the junction left unmatched. CDR3 loop: CASSILTGGARAEAFF. In nucleotides, the CDR3 is TGTGCCAGTAGTATTTTAACAGGGGGCGCCAGGGCTGAAGCTTTCTTT.

The rearrangement links TRBV24-1 to TRBJ2-3; D call uncertain. The CDR3 sequence is 14 residues long. CDR1 is KGHDR and CDR2 is SFDVKD in the germline V gene. Trimming took 1 base from V and 3 from J, leaving 7 bases between them. DNA for the CDR3: TGTGCCACCAGTGATTTTGGGGAAACAGATACGCAGTATTTT. This codes for CATSDFGETDTQYF.

The rearrangement uses TRBV21-1 and TRBJ1-5; the listed D gene, TRBD1, was not tested against the DNA. TRBV21-1 is flagged as a pseudogene. The CDR3 runs 20 residues. The CDR3 sequence: CASSTRVGHDSKYSNQPQHF. CDR3 in DNA: TGTGCCAGCAGCACCCGAGTAGGCCATGACAGCAAATATAGCAATCAGCCCCAGCATTTT.

The chain combines TRBV11-2 with TRBJ1-1; D might be TRBD1 (5 bases). V was pared by 7 bases and J by 6 bases, with 12 bases between. CDR1 SGHAT and CDR2 FQNNGV come from the germline V gene. The CDR3 sequence is 12 residues long. The CDR3 region is CASNMGGSEAFF. CDR3 coding DNA: TGTGCCAGCAATATGGGGGGGTCTGAAGCTTTCTTT. The full variable domain, rest sourced from reference TRBV11-2 and TRBJ1-1, is EAGVAQSPRYKIIEKRQSVAFWCNPISGHATLYWYQQILGQGPKLLIQFQNNGVVDDSQLPKDRFSAERLKGVDSTLKIQPAKLEDSAVYLCASNMGGSEAFFGQGTRLTVV.

The chain links TRBV19 to TRBJ1-1; perhaps TRBD1 as D (6 bases). Germline V gene data show CDR1 as LNHDA and CDR2 as SQIVND (reference sequence). V gave up 4 bases and J gave up 4 bases, with 10 bases separating them. The length of the CDR3 is 13 residues. CDR3 sequence reads: CASSRGGGTEAFF. As DNA, the CDR3 is TGTGCCAGTAGTAGGGGAGGGGGCACTGAAGCTTTCTTT.

This chain uses TRBV18 with TRBJ1-4; 7 nucleotides agree with TRBD1. The CDR3 length is 14 residues. Germline V gene sequence: CDR1 KGHSH, CDR2 LQKENI. Trimming removed 3 bases from V and 3 bases from J; junction bases left unmatched: 1. As DNA, the CDR3 is TGTGCCAGCTCACCGGGACAGTCTAATGAAAAACTGTTTTTT. Protein sequence: CASSPGQSNEKLFF.

The chain combines TRBV7-8 with TRBJ1-4, with TRBD1 matching over 11 bases. The J segment lost 3 bases and the V segment lost 4 bases, leaving 4 bases of the junction unmatched. CDR1 and CDR2 (germline): SGHVS, FQNEAQ. This CDR3 comprises 16 residues. CDR3 in amino acids: CASSSGQGAANEKLFF. CDR3 nucleotides: TGTGCCAGCAGCTCAGGACAGGGGGCGGCTAATGAAAAACTGTTTTTT.

The chain employs TRBV5-1 and TRBJ1-4; D is perhaps TRBD1 (6 bases). The V gene's germline CDR1 is SGHRS and CDR2 YFSETQ. The CDR3 is made up of 15 amino acids. V lost 4 bases and J lost 7, with 17 bases in between. CDR3 coding DNA: TGCGCCAGCAGCGTACAGGGCCGGACGGGTGAAAAACTGTTTTTT. Translation gives CASSVQGRTGEKLFF.

The chain combines TRBV2 with TRBJ2-2; 8 bases are a match to TRBD1. V shed 9 bases and J 1 base; nucleotides not matched to a gene: 4. The CDR3 is 14 residues long. The V gene's germline CDR1 is SNHLY and CDR2 FYNNEI. CDR3 nucleotide sequence: TGTGCCAGAACGGGACAGGAGAACACCGGGGAGCTGTTTTTT. This encodes CARTGQENTGELFF.

The genes are TRBV9 and TRBJ2-3; 7 positions agree with TRBD1. The germline V gene has CDR1 SGDLS and CDR2 YYNGEE. The J segment lost 8 bases and the V segment lost 4 bases, leaving 7 bases of the junction unmatched. The CDR3 contains 13 residues. Here the CDR3 reads CASSPNAGGTQYF. The CDR3 DNA follows: TGTGCCAGCAGCCCTAATGCAGGGGGTACGCAGTATTTT.

The chain couples TRBV19 to TRBJ1-3; TRBD1 matches at 7 bases. Germline CDR1 is LNHDA and CDR2 is SQIVND (reference sequence). The V gene end was trimmed by 6 bases and the J gene end by 0 bases; junction bases not matched to a gene: 11. CDR3 length: 17 residues. The DNA for the CDR3 is TGTGCCAGTAGGAAGGGGGCTGTGAGTCTCTCTGGAAACACCATATATTTT. Translating gives CASRKGAVSLSGNTIYF. The full variable domain, its missing parts supplied by reference TRBV19 and TRBJ1-3, is DGGITQSPKYLFRKEGQNVTLSCEQNLNHDAMYWYRQDPGQGLRLIYYSQIVNDFQKGDIAEGYSVSREKKESFPLTVTSAQKNPTAFYLCASRKGAVSLSGNTIYFGEGSWLTVV.

The DNA for the CDR3 is TGTGCCAGCAGCCAAGATAGAGGGGGATTCGCGAACACCGGGGAGCTGTTTTTT. Its translation: CASSQDRGGFANTGELFF. This chain joins TRBV14 and TRBJ2-2, with TRBD1 as a possible D gene (6 bases). There are 18 residues in the CDR3. Germline V gives CDR1 SGHDN, CDR2 FVKESK. Trimming took off 0 bases at V and 0 bases at J, with 14 bases between the two ends.